Shown below are 5 T cell receptor beta chains from a single sample sequenced in a study of immune evolution from preneoplasia to lung adenocarcinoma. Sequencing was performed with immunoSEQ multiplex PCR; in TCRdb, only in-frame clones are kept and a portion is missing. Of under 7,000 clones in the sample, over 60% are singletons; the top ten hold around 3%. Input material: FFPE minimally invasive lung adenocarcinoma tissue. The source of these receptors is a person aged 60-79 years with lung adenocarcinoma.

This chain links TRBV4-2 with TRBJ2-7; TRBD1 agrees at 7 bases. V was pared by 4 bases and J by 5 bases, with 2 bases of the junction left unmatched. This CDR3 is built from 12 residues. The germline V gene has CDR1 LGHNA and CDR2 YNFKEQ. The DNA of the CDR3 is TGTGCCAGCAGCCGGACAGGCCACGAGCAGTACTTC. Its protein product is CASSRTGHEQYF.

The V gene is TRBV13, the J gene TRBJ2-3, with 10 bases identical to TRBD2. This CDR3 spans 17 amino acids. From germline, CDR1 is PRHDT and CDR2 FYEKMQ (reference sequence). V shed 5 bases, J shed 2 bases, and the junction held 10 bases outside the gene matches. CDR3 sequence: CASSHTPSGGLTDTQYF. The CDR3 DNA sequence: TGTGCCAGCAGCCATACTCCTAGCGGGGGTCTCACAGATACGCAGTATTTT.

The rearrangement links TRBV5-5 to TRBJ2-3, with 8 bases matching TRBD1. The CDR3 has 16 amino acids. With V trimmed by 1 base and J by 5 bases, 9 bases remained unmatched. Germline-derived CDR1 and CDR2 are SGHKS and YYEKEE (reference sequence). DNA for the CDR3: TGTGCCAGCAGCTTGCCGAGGACAGGGATAGTAGATACGCAGTATTTT. This translates into CASSLPRTGIVDTQYF.

This clone came up once. CDR3 protein: CASSSTGFEQFF. CDR3 bases: TGTGCCAGCAGTTCCACAGGGTTCGAGCAGTTCTTC. The V call is TRBV28, the J call TRBJ2-1; D is perhaps TRBD1 (6 bases). Trimming pared 4 bases from V and 10 bases from J, leaving 11 bases between. The germline CDR1 and CDR2 sequences are MDHEN and SYDVKM. The CDR3 has 12 residues.

V is TRBV28 and J is TRBJ1-4; TRBD1 agrees at 9 bases. Germline CDR1 MDHEN, CDR2 SYDVKM. With V trimmed by 6 bases and J by 2 bases, 13 bases remained unmatched. CDR3 size: 18 residues. CDR3 sequence reads: CASSRRSPGTGTNEKLFF. CDR3 DNA: TGTGCCAGCAGCCGACGCAGTCCCGGGACAGGGACTAATGAAAAACTGTTTTTT.